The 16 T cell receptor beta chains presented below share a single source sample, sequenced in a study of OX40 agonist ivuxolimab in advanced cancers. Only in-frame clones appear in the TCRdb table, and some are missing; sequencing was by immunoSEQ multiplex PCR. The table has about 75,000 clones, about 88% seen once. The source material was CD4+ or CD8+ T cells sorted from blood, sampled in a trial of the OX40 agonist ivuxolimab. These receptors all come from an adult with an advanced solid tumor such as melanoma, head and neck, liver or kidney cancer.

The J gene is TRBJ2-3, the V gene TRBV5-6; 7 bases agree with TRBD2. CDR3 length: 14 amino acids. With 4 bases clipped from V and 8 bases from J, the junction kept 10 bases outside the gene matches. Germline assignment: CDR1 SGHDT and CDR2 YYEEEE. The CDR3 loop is CASSLGLQISTQYF. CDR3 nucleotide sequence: TGTGCCAGCAGCCTGGGACTACAGATTTCTACGCAGTATTTT.

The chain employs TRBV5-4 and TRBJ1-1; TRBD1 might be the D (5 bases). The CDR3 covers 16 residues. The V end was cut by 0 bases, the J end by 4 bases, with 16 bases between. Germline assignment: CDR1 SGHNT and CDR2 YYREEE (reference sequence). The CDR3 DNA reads TGTGCCAGCAGCTTGGGGGGGTTGAAGGGGAGCACTGAAGCTTTCTTT. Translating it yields CASSLGGLKGSTEAFF.

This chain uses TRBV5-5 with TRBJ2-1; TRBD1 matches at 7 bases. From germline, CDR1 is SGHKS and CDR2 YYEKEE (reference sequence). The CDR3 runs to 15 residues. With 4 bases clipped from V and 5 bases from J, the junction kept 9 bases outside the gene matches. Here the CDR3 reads CASSQTGFGHNEQFF. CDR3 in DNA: TGTGCCAGCAGCCAGACAGGGTTCGGTCACAATGAGCAGTTCTTC.

CDR3 sequence: CASSRGTAEDTQYF. CDR3 DNA sequence: TGTGCCAGCAGCCGAGGGACAGCCGAGGATACGCAGTATTTT. The chain combines TRBV14 with TRBJ2-3; 7 nucleotides line up with TRBD1. J was trimmed by 6 bases and V by 4 bases; bases with no gene match: 7. The CDR3 totals 14 residues. Germline V gene lookup returns CDR1 SGHDN and CDR2 FVKESK. Supplemented by reference TRBV14 and TRBJ2-3, the full variable domain reads EAGVTQFPSHSVIEKGQTVTLRCDPISGHDNLYWYRRVMGKEIKFLLHFVKESKQDESGMPNNRFLAERTGGTYSTLKVQPAELEDSGVYFCASSRGTAEDTQYFGPGTRLTVL.

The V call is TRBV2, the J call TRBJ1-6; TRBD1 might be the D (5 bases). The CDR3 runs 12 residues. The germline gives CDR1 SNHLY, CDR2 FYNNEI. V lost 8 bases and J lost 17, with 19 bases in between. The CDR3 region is CASRGEGSTFHF. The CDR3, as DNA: TGTGCCAGCCGGGGCGAGGGATCCACCTTCCACTTT.

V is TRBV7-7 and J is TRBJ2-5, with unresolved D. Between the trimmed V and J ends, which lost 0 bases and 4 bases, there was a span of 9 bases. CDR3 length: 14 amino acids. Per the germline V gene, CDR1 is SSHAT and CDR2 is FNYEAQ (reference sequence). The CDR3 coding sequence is TGTGCCAGCAGCTTAGCAGGTCCCGGAGAGACCCAGTACTTC. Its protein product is CASSLAGPGETQYF.

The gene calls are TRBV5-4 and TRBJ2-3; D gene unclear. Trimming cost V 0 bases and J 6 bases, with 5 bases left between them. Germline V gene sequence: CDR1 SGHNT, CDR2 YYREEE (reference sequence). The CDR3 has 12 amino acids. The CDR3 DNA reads TGTGCCAGCAGCTTGGGGATGGATACGCAGTATTTT. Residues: CASSLGMDTQYF.

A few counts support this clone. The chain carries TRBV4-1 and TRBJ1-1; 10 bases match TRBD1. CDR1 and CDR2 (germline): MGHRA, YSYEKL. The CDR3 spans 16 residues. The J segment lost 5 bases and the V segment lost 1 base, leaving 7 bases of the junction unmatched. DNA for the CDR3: TGCGCCAGCAGCCAAGGGGCCGGGACAGGGGTGACTGAAGCTTTCTTT. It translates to CASSQGAGTGVTEAFF.

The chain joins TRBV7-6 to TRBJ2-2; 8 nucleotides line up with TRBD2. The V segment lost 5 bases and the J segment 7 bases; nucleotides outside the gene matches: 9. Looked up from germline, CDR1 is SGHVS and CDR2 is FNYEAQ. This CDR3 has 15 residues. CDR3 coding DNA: TGTGCCAGCAGCCCCCTCGGGGCGGGAGGCGGGGAGCTGTTTTTT. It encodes CASSPLGAGGGELFF.

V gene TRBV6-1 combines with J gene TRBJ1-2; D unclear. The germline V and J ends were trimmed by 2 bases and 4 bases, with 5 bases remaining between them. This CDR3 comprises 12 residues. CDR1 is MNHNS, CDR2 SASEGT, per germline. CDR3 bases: TGTGCCAGCAGTGAACTGGTCTATGGCTACACCTTC. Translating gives CASSELVYGYTF.

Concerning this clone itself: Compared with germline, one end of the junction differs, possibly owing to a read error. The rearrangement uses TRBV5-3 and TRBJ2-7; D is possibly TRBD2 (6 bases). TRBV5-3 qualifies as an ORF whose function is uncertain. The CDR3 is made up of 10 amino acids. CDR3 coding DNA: TGCGCGGGGATAGGCTACGAGCAGTACTTC. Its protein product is CAGIGYEQYF.

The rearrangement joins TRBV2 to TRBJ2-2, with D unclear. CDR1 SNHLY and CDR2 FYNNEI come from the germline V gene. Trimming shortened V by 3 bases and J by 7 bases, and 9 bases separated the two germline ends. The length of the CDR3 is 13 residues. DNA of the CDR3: TGTGCCAGCAGTGATCGAGGAGTCGGGGAGCTGTTTTTT. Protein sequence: CASSDRGVGELFF.

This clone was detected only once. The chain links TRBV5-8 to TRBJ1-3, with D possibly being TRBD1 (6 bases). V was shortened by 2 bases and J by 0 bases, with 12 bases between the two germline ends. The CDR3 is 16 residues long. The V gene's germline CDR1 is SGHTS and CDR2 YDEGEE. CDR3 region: CASSFRGLSSGNTIYF. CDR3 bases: TGTGCCAGCAGCTTCCGGGGGCTCAGCTCTGGAAACACCATATATTTT.

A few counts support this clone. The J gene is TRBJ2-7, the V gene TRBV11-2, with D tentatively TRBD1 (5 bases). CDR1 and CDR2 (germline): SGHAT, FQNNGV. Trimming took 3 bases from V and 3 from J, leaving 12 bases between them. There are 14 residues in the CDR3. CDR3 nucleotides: TGTGCCAGCAGCTTGGAATGGCAGGGCTACGAGCAGTACTTC. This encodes CASSLEWQGYEQYF.

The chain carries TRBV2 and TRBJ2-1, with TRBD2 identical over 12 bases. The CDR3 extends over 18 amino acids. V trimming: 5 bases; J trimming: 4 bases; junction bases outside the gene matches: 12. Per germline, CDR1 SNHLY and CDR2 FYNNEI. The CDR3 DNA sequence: TGTGCCAGCAGTAAATATACAGTCGGGACTAGCGGGTACAATGAGCAGTTCTTC. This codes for CASSKYTVGTSGYNEQFF.

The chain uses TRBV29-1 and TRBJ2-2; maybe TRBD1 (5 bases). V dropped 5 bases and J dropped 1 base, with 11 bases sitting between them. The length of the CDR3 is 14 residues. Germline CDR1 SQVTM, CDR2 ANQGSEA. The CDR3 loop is CSVKGVQNTGELFF. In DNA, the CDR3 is TGCAGCGTTAAAGGGGTACAGAACACCGGGGAGCTGTTTTTT.